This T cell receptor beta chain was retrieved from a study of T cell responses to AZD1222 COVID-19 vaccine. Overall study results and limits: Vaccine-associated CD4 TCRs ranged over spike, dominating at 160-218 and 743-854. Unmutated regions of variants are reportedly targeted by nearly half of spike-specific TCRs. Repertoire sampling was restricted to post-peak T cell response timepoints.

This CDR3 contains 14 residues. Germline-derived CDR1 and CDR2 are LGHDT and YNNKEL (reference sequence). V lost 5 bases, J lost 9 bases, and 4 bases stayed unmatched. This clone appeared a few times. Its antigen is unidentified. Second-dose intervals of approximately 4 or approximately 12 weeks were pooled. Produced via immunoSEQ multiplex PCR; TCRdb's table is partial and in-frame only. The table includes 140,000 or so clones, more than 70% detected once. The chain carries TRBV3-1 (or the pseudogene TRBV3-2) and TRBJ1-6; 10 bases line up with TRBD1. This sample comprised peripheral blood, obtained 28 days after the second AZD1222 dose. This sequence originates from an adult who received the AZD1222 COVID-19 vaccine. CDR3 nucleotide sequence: TGTGCCAGCAGCGACAGGGGGCATGTTTCACCCCTCCACTTT. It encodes CASSDRGHVSPLHF.